A single sample is the source of the 26 T cell receptor beta chains below, sequenced in a study of beta chain features in type 1 diabetes. Every isolated RNA sample was fully reverse transcribed, so sequencing captured expressed TCRB transcripts. Assay used: immunoSEQ multiplex PCR; TCRdb lists only in-frame clones, some missing. This repertoire shows about 180,000 clones, about 13% found once; its top ten account for 0.6% to 0.8%. The sample consisted of central memory CD4+ T cells from blood. These receptor sequences come from a woman younger than 35 in good health.

This clone has a handful of counts. The CDR3, as DNA: TGTGCCAGCAGCTTCCGACTAGCGGGAGCAAATGAGCAGTTCTTC. This codes for CASSFRLAGANEQFF. The V call is TRBV5-4, the J call TRBJ2-1; 12 positions match TRBD2. V was clipped by 2 bases and J by 7 bases; unmatched bases: 4. Germline assignment: CDR1 SGHNT and CDR2 YYREEE (reference sequence). The CDR3 totals 15 residues.

This clone has a count of ten or more. This chain joins TRBV28 and TRBJ1-5; TRBD1 might be the D (6 bases). CDR1 is MDHEN and CDR2 is SYDVKM in the germline V gene. CDR3 length: 13 amino acids. Trimming cost V 4 bases and J 13 bases, with 17 bases left between them. CDR3: CASSSALRDKQHF. As DNA, the CDR3 is TGTGCCAGCAGTTCCGCCCTGAGGGACAAGCAGCATTTT.

This clone has more than one count but fewer than ten. V and J are TRBV29-1 and TRBJ2-5; 8 bases are shared with TRBD2. CDR1 is SQVTM, CDR2 ANQGSEA, per germline. The V gene end was trimmed by 7 bases and the J gene end by 4 bases; junction bases not matched to a gene: 11. This CDR3 has 14 residues. CDR3 nucleotides: TGCAGCGCCGCGAGCGGGAGCGGAGGAGAGACCCAGTACTTC. Protein product: CSAASGSGGETQYF. The full variable domain, with the rest looked up from reference TRBV29-1 and TRBJ2-5, is SAVISQKPSRDICQRGTSLTIQCQVDSQVTMMFWYRQQPGQSLTLIATANQGSEATYESGFVIDKFPISRPNLTFSTLTVSNMSPEDSSIYLCSAASGSGGETQYFGPGTRLLVL.

In this sample, this clone turned up a few times. The V and J genes are TRBV6-5 and TRBJ2-1, with 7 bases that match TRBD1. CDR1 and CDR2 (germline): MNHEY, SVGAGI. The CDR3 has 16 amino acids. V was clipped by 4 bases and J by 2 bases; unmatched bases: 8. The CDR3 DNA sequence: TGTGCCAGCAGTTCACAGGGGATAAGCGCCTACAATGAGCAGTTCTTC. Its translation is CASSSQGISAYNEQFF.

There are a few counts of this clone. The chain has TRBV7-2 and TRBJ1-3; D remains unclear. Deletions cut 7 bases from V and 0 bases from J, with 10 bases between. This CDR3 contains 14 residues. Germline CDR1 and CDR2: SGHTA and FQGNSA. CDR3 in amino acids: CASTLGYSGNTIYF. The CDR3 bases are TGTGCCAGCACCTTGGGCTACTCTGGAAACACCATATATTTT.

This clone came up a few times. The chain recombines TRBV29-1 with TRBJ1-5, with TRBD1 as a possible D gene (6 bases). The CDR3 totals 13 residues. The ends were cut back, 7 bases at V and 7 bases at J, with 17 bases in the middle. Germline assignment: CDR1 SQVTM and CDR2 ANQGSEA. The DNA of the CDR3 is TGCAGCGGCCAACAGGGTCTCGGGCAGCCCCAGCATTTT. This translates into CSGQQGLGQPQHF.

The chain is built from TRBV11-2 and TRBJ2-1, with D perhaps TRBD1 (5 bases). The CDR3 is 12 amino acids. Germline-derived CDR1 and CDR2 are SGHAT and FQNNGV. V lost 5 bases, J lost 9 bases, and 11 bases lay in between. The CDR3 spells CASSPPGREQFF. As DNA, the CDR3 is TGTGCCAGCAGCCCGCCAGGGCGTGAGCAGTTCTTC.

This clone showed up just a few times. The gene calls are TRBV29-1 and TRBJ2-3; 8 nucleotides align to TRBD2. This CDR3 is built from 16 residues. J gave up 0 bases and V 4 bases, and 9 bases lay outside the gene matches. The germline V gene has CDR1 SQVTM and CDR2 ANQGSEA. The CDR3 sequence: CSVASGSSSSTDTQYF. The CDR3 coding sequence is TGCAGCGTTGCGAGCGGGAGTTCTTCTAGCACAGATACGCAGTATTTT.

CDR3 coding DNA: TGTGCCAGCAGTTTACCCCTGGACAGGGGGATGTATAGCAATCAGCCCCAGCATTTT. It codes for CASSLPLDRGMYSNQPQHF. V gene TRBV28 combines with J gene TRBJ1-5, with 10 bases fitting TRBD1. The CDR3 has 19 amino acids. Germline assignment: CDR1 MDHEN and CDR2 SYDVKM. J was trimmed by 0 bases and V by 2 bases; bases with no gene match: 10. The entire variable domain, with the rest obtained from reference TRBV28 and TRBJ1-5, is as follows: DVKVTQSSRYLVKRTGEKVFLECVQDMDHENMFWYRQDPGLGLRLIYFSYDVKMKEKGDIPEGYSVSREKKERFSLILESASTNQTSMYLCASSLPLDRGMYSNQPQHFGDGTRLSIL.

This chain uses TRBV7-9 with TRBJ2-7; 7 bases map to TRBD2. The CDR3 is made up of 15 amino acids. Germline-derived CDR1 and CDR2 are SEHNR and FQNEAQ (reference sequence). The J segment lost 4 bases and the V segment lost 1 base, leaving 7 bases of the junction unmatched. CDR3 region: CASSLGGGLGYEQYF. CDR3 in DNA: TGTGCCAGCAGCTTAGGGGGGGGACTGGGATACGAGCAGTACTTC.

This clone was counted between two and nine times. V and J are TRBV6-6 and TRBJ2-5, with D perhaps matching TRBD1 (5 bases). Germline V gene sequence: CDR1 MNHNY, CDR2 SVGAGI (reference sequence). V was trimmed by 5 bases and J by 5 bases, leaving 9 bases between them. CDR3 length equals 12 residues. CDR3 amino acids: CASSTYRETQYF. The DNA for the CDR3 is TGTGCCAGCAGTACCTACAGGGAGACCCAGTACTTC.

This clone was seen a few times. This chain links TRBV7-2 with TRBJ2-2, with 8 nucleotides matching TRBD1. J gave up 2 bases and V 6 bases, and 5 bases lay outside the gene matches. CDR3 length: 15 amino acids. The V gene's germline CDR1 is SGHTA and CDR2 FQGNSA. In DNA, the CDR3 is TGTGCCAGCAGTTTACAGGGGGTCAACACCGGGGAGCTGTTTTTT. This encodes CASSLQGVNTGELFF.

The rearrangement uses TRBV7-9 and TRBJ2-3; 10 positions agree with TRBD1. The CDR3 contains 17 residues. Germline V gene lookup returns CDR1 SEHNR and CDR2 FQNEAQ (reference sequence). The junction had 8 bases not matched to a gene; V was cut back by 5 bases and J by 0 bases. The CDR3 DNA follows: TGTGCCAGCAGCCTAGGACAGGGGGACTCTAGCACAGATACGCAGTATTTT. This gives the protein CASSLGQGDSSTDTQYF.

J is TRBJ2-5 and V is TRBV7-9; no clear D. This CDR3 is 13 amino acids long. Per germline, CDR1 SEHNR and CDR2 FQNEAQ (reference sequence). Trimming took off 8 bases at V and 3 bases at J, with 13 bases between the two ends. Written as DNA, the CDR3 is TGTGCCAGCGAGCCCCGTTCCAAAGAGACCCAGTACTTC. It translates to CASEPRSKETQYF.

The rearrangement uses TRBV6-6 and TRBJ1-5; D is unclear. Deletions cut 7 bases from V and 9 bases from J, with 10 bases between. From germline, CDR1 is MNHNY and CDR2 SVGAGI (reference sequence). The CDR3 extends over 11 amino acids. CDR3 loop: CASTREGPQHF. The CDR3 DNA is TGTGCCAGCACACGGGAGGGGCCCCAGCATTTT.

This clone was observed at least ten times. The chain employs TRBV29-1 and TRBJ2-3; D unclear. Trimming shortened V by 2 bases and J by 0 bases, and 6 bases separated the two germline ends. CDR1 SQVTM and CDR2 ANQGSEA come from the germline V gene. This CDR3 has 13 amino acids. For the CDR3, the DNA is TGCAGCGTTGAATACCGGAGCACAGATACGCAGTATTTT. Translating gives CSVEYRSTDTQYF.

This clone was seen only a few times. V gene TRBV29-1 combines with J gene TRBJ1-3; D is unresolved. V lost 4 bases, J lost 4 bases, and 8 bases lay in between. Germline CDR1 SQVTM, CDR2 ANQGSEA. The CDR3 length is 12 residues. The chain's CDR3 is CSVVTPGNTIYF. The CDR3 nucleotides read TGCAGCGTTGTCACACCCGGAAACACCATATATTTT.

This chain joins TRBV1 and TRBJ2-7; the table's D gene call, TRBD2, was not cross checked with the DNA. TRBV1 is marked as a pseudogene. The CDR3 has 13 amino acids. The CDR3 protein is CTSSRREPYEQYF. DNA of the CDR3: TGCACCAGCAGCCGGCGGGAGCCCTACGAGCAGTACTTC.

This clone rates as medium-sized. The chain carries TRBV14 and TRBJ2-4, with D maybe TRBD2 (6 bases). CDR3 size: 16 residues. Trimming took 4 bases from V and 0 from J, leaving 13 bases between them. Germline V gene sequence: CDR1 SGHDN, CDR2 FVKESK. The CDR3 reads CASSPRGGRAKNIQYF. The CDR3 DNA sequence: TGTGCCAGCAGCCCTCGGGGAGGCAGAGCCAAAAACATTCAGTACTTC.

This clone was seen only a few times. The chain carries TRBV13 and TRBJ2-7; no definite D call. The CDR3 is made up of 11 amino acids. Germline values: CDR1 PRHDT, CDR2 FYEKMQ (reference sequence). Trimming stripped 5 bases from V and 1 base from J, with 3 bases between. CDR3 DNA sequence: TGTGCCAGCAGCCAGTCCTACGAGCAGTACTTC. Protein: CASSQSYEQYF.

The CDR3 coding sequence is TGTGCCAGCAGCTTAGTGGGGACTAGCGAGTACTTC. Translated, it gives CASSLVGTSEYF. The V and J genes are TRBV7-2 and TRBJ2-7; 10 nucleotides line up with TRBD2. This CDR3 comprises 12 residues. Trimming took 1 base from V and 11 from J; bases not matched to a gene: 2. Germline loops: CDR1 SGHTA, CDR2 FQGNSA.

The genes are TRBV7-6 and TRBJ2-5, with 8 bases fitting TRBD1. The CDR3 runs to 14 residues. The V segment lost 2 bases and the J segment 3 bases; nucleotides outside the gene matches: 2. The germline V gene has CDR1 SGHVS and CDR2 FNYEAQ. CDR3 nucleotides: TGTGCCAGCAGCTTACAGGGGGCGGAAGAGACCCAGTACTTC. Translating gives CASSLQGAEETQYF.

The J gene is TRBJ1-1, the V gene TRBV10-3; no definite D call. Trimming took off 2 bases at V and 5 bases at J, with 9 bases between the two ends. CDR3 size: 13 residues. The germline CDR1 and CDR2 sequences are ENHRY and SYGVKD. The CDR3 DNA sequence: TGTGCCATCAGTGAGGGAGGGAGGACTGAAGCTTTCTTT. Residues: CAISEGGRTEAFF.

The V and J genes are TRBV7-3 and TRBJ2-3, with 10 bases fitting TRBD2. V was pared by 10 bases and J by 2 bases, with 9 bases of the junction left unmatched. The CDR3 contains 15 residues. Per the germline V gene, CDR1 is SGHTA and CDR2 is FQGTGA. CDR3 bases: TGTGCCATGCGTGGCACTAGCGGGATCACAGATACGCAGTATTTT. Its translation: CAMRGTSGITDTQYF.

The rearrangement uses TRBV5-1 and TRBJ1-5, with TRBD1 as a possible D gene (6 bases). Germline V CDR1 and CDR2: SGHRS, YFSETQ. This CDR3 is 15 amino acids long. V shed 4 bases and J shed 7 bases, with 18 bases lying between them. The CDR3 bases are TGCGCCAGCAGCCCCGGGGGGCAGGTGGGACAGCCCCAGCATTTT. This codes for CASSPGGQVGQPQHF.

This clone came up a few times. The chain couples TRBV9 to TRBJ2-1; D is perhaps TRBD2 (6 bases). This CDR3 is 16 amino acids long. Germline V lookup: CDR1 SGDLS, CDR2 YYNGEE. Trimming removed 0 bases from V and 4 bases from J, with 14 bases in between. The CDR3 protein is CASSVALGSGYNEQFF. CDR3 nucleotides: TGTGCCAGCAGCGTAGCTCTCGGTAGCGGATACAATGAGCAGTTCTTC. Full variable domain (missing parts from reference TRBV9 and TRBJ2-1): DSGVTQTPKHLITATGQRVTLRCSPRSGDLSVYWYQQSLDQGLQFLIQYYNGEERAKGNILERFSAQQFPDLHSELNLSSLELGDSALYFCASSVALGSGYNEQFFGPGTRLTVL.